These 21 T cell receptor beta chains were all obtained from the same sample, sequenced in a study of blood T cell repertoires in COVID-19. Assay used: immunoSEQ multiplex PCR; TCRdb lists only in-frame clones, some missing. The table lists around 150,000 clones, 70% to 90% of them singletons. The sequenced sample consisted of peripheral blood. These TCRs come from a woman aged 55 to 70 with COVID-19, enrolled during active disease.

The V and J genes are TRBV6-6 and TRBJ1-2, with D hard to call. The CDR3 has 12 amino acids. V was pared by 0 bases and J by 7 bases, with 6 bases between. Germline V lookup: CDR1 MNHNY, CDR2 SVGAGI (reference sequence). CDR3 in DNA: TGTGCCAGCAGTTACTCAGAGGTTGGCTACACCTTC. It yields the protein CASSYSEVGYTF.

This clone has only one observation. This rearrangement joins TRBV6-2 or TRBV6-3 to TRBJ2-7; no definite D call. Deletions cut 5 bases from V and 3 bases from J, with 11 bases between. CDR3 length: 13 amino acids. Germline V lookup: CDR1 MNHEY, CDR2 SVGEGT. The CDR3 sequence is CASSHAKYYEQYV. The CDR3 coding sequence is TGTGCCAGCAGTCATGCGAAGTACTACGAGCAGTACGTC.

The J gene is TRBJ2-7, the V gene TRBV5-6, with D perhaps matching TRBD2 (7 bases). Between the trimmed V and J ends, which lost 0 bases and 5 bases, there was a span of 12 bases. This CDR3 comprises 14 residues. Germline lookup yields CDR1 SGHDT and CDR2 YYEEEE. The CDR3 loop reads CASSLEGGHDEQYV. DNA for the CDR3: TGTGCCAGCAGCTTGGAGGGGGGGCACGACGAGCAGTACGTC.

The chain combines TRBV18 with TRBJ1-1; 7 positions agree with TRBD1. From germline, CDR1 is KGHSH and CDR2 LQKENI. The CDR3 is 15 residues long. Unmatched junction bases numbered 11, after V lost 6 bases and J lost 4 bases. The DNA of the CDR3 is TGTGCCAGCTCCCCCCAGGGGGGCGCTTTCACTGAAGCTTTCTTT. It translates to CASSPQGGAFTEAFF.

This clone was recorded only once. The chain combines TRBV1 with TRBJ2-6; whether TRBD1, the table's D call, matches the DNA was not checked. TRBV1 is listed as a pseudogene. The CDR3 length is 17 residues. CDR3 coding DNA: TGCACCAGCAGCCGCGGGACAGCCTTCGCTGGGGCCAACGTCCTGACTTTC. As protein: CTSSRGTAFAGANVLTF.

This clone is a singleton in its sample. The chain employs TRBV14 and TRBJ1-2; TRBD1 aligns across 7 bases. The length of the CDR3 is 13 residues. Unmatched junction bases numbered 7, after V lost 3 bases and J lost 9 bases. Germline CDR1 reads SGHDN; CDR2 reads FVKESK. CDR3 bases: TGTGCCAGCAGCCAGGGTCAGGGGGTGAGCTACACCTTC. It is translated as CASSQGQGVSYTF. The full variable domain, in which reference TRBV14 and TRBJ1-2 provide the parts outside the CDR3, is EAGVTQFPSHSVIEKGQTVTLRCDPISGHDNLYWYRRVMGKEIKFLLHFVKESKQDESGMPNNRFLAERTGGTYSTLKVQPAELEDSGVYFCASSQGQGVSYTFGSGTRLTVV.

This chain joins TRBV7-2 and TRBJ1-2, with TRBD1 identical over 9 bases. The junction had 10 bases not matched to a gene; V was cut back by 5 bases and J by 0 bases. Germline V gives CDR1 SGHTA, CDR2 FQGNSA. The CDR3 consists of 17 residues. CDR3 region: CASSPTWTGASNYGYTF. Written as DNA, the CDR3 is TGTGCCAGCAGCCCTACCTGGACAGGGGCGTCTAACTATGGCTACACCTTC.

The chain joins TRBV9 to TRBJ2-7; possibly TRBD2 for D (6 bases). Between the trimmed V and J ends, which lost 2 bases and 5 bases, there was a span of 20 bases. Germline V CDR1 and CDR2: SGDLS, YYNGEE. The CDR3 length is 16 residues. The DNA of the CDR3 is TGTGCCAGCAGCGTCTTCCTGGAGGGAGCTCCCAACGAGCAGTACTTC. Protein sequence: CASSVFLEGAPNEQYF.

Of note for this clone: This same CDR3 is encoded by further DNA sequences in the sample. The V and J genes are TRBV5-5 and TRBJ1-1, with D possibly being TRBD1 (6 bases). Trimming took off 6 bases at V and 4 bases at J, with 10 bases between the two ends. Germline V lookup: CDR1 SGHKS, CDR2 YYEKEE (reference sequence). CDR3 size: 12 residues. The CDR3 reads CASTLGGTEAFF. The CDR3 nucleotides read TGTGCCAGCACTCTAGGGGGCACTGAAGCTTTCTTT.

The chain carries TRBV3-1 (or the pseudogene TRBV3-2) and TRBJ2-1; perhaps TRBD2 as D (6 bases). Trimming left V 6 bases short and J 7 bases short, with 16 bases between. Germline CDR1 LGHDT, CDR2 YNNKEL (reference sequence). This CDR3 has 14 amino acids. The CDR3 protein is CASRSGTASNEQFF. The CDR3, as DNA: TGTGCCAGCAGATCCGGGACTGCTTCAAATGAGCAGTTCTTC.

CDR3 sequence: CASSLYAGGPLTQYF. The CDR3 DNA reads TGTGCCAGCAGCTTATACGCGGGAGGGCCCCTTACGCAGTATTTT. V gene TRBV7-9 combines with J gene TRBJ2-3; 9 bases fit TRBD2. V gave up 2 bases and J gave up 8 bases; unmatched junction bases: 8. The germline CDR1 and CDR2 sequences are SEHNR and FQNEAQ (reference sequence). The CDR3 totals 15 residues.

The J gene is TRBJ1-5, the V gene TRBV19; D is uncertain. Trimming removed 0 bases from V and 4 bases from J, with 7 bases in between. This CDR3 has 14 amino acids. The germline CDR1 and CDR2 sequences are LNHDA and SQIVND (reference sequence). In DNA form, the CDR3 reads TGTGCCAGTAGTATAGAGGTCAGGAATCAGCCCCAGCATTTT. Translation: CASSIEVRNQPQHF.

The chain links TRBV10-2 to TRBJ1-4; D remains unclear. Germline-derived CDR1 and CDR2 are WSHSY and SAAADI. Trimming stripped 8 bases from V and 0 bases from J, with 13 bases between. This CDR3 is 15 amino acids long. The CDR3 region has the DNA TGCGCCAGCTATCTGGGCGGGACAACTAATGAAAAACTGTTTTTT. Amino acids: CASYLGGTTNEKLFF.

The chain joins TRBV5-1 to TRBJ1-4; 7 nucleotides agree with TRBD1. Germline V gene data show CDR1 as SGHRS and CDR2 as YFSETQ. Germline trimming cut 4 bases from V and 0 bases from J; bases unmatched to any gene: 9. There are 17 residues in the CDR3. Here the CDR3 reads CASSVPTGVATNEKLFF. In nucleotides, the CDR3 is TGCGCCAGCAGCGTACCTACAGGGGTTGCAACTAATGAAAAACTGTTTTTT.

In DNA form, the CDR3 reads TGTGCCACCAGCAGAGATCTTGCGGCTTACAATGAGCAGTTCTTC. As protein: CATSRDLAAYNEQFF. V usage is TRBV15 and J usage is TRBJ2-1; no reliable D call. Trimming stripped 0 bases from V and 4 bases from J, with 10 bases between. CDR1 and CDR2 from the germline V gene are LNHNV and YYDKDF (reference sequence). The CDR3 length is 15 residues.

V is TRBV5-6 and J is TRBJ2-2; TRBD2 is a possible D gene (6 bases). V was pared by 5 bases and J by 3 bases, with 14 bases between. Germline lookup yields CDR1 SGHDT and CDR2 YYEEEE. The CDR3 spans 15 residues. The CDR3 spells CASSFTSRYTGELFF. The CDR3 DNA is TGTGCCAGCAGTTTTACTAGCCGGTACACCGGGGAGCTGTTTTTT.

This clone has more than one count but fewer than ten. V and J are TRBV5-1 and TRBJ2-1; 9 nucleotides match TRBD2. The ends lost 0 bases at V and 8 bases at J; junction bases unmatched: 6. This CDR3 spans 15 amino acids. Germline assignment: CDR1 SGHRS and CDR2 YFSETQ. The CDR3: CASSLEGGRGYEQFF. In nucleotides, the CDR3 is TGCGCCAGCAGCTTGGAGGGCGGGAGGGGGTATGAGCAGTTCTTC.

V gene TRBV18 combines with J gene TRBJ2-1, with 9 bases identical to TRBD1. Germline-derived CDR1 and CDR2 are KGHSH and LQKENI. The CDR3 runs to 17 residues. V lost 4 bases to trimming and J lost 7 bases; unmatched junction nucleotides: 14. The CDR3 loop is CASSQAPIQGAVNEQFF. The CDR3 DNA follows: TGTGCCAGCTCACAAGCCCCGATACAGGGGGCTGTAAATGAGCAGTTCTTC.

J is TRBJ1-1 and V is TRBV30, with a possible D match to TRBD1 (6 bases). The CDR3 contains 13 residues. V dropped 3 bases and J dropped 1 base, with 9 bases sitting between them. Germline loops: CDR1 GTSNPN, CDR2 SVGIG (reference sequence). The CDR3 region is CAWRGQSNTEAFF. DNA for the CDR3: TGTGCCTGGAGAGGACAGTCGAACACTGAAGCTTTCTTT. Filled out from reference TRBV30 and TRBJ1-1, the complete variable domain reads SQTIHQWPATLVQPVGSPLSLECTVEGTSNPNLYWYRQAAGRGLQLLFYSVGIGQISSEVPQNLSASRPQDRQFILSSKKLLLSDSGFYLCAWRGQSNTEAFFGQGTRLTVV.

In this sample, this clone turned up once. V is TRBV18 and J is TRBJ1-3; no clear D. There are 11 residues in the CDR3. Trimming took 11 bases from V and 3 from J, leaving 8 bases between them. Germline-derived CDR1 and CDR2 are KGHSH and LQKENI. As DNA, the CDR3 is TGTGCCGGAGGGAATGGAAACACCATATATTTT. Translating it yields CAGGNGNTIYF. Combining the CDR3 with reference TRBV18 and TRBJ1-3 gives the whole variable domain NAGVMQNPRHLVRRRGQEARLRCSPMKGHSHVYWYRQLPEEGLKFMVYLQKENIIDESGMPKERFSAEFPKEGPSILRIQQVVRGDSAAYFCAGGNGNTIYFGEGSWLTVV.

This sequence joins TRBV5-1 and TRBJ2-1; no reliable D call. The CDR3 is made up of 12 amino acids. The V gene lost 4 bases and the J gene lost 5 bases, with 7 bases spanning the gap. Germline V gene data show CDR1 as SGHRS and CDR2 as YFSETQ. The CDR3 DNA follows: TGCGCCAGCAGCCTCTATAACAATGAGCAGTTCTTC. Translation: CASSLYNNEQFF.